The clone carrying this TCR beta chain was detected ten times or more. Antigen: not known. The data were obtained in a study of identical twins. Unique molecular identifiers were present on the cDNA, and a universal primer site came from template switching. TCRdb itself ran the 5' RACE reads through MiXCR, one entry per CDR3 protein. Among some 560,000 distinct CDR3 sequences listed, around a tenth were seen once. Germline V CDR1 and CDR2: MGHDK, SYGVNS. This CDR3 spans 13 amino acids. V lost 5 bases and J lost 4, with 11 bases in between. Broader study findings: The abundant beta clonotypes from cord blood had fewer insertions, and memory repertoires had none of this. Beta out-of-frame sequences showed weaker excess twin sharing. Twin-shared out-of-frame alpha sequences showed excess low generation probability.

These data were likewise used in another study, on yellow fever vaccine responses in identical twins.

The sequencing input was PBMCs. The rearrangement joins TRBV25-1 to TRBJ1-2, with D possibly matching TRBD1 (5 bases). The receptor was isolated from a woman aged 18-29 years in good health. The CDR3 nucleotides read TGTGCCAGCAGTTGGGGGTCGCCCTATGGCTACACCTTC. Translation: CASSWGSPYGYTF.